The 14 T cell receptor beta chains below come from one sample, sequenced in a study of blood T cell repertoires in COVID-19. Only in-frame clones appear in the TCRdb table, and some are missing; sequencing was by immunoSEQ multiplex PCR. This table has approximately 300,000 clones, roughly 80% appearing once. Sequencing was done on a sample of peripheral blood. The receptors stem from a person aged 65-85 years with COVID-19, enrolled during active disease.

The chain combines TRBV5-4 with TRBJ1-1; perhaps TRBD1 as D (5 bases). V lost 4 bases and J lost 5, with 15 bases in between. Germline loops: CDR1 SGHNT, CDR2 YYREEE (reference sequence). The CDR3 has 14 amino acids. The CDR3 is CASSGGGRRTEAFF. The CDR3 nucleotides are TGTGCCAGCAGCGGGGGAGGGAGGAGAACTGAAGCTTTCTTT.

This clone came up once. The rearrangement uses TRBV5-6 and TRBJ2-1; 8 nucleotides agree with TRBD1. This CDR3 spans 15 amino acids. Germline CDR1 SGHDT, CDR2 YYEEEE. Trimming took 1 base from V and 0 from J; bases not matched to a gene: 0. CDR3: CASSLTGGSYNEQFF. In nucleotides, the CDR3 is TGTGCCAGCAGCTTGACAGGGGGCTCCTACAATGAGCAGTTCTTC.

CDR3: CAWSFAGNTGELFF. The CDR3 DNA is TGTGCCTGGAGTTTTGCGGGAAACACCGGGGAGCTGTTTTTT. The V gene is TRBV30, the J gene TRBJ2-2; tentatively, D is TRBD2 (6 bases). Trimming took 2 bases from V and 2 from J, leaving 9 bases between them. Germline V gene sequence: CDR1 GTSNPN, CDR2 SVGIG (reference sequence). CDR3 length: 14 amino acids.

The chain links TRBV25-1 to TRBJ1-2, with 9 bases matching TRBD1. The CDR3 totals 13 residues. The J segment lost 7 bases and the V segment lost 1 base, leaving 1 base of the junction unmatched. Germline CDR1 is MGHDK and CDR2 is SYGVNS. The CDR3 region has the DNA TGTGCCAGCAGTGAATTGACAGGGGGTGGCTACACCTTC. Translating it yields CASSELTGGGYTF.

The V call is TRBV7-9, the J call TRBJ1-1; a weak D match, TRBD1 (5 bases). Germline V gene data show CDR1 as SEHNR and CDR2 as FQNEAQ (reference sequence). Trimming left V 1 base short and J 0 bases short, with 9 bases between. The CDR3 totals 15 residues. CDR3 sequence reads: CASSLVGGVNTEAFF. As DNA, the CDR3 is TGTGCCAGCAGCTTAGTAGGAGGGGTGAACACTGAAGCTTTCTTT.

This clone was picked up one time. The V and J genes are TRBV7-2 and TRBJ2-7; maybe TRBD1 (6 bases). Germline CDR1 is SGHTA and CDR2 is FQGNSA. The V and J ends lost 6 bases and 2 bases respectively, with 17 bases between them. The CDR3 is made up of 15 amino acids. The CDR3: CASRTTRDIAYEQYF. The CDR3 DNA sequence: TGTGCCAGCAGAACGACCCGGGACATAGCCTACGAGCAGTACTTC. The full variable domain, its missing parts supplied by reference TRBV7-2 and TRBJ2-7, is GAGVSQSPSNKVTEKGKDVELRCDPISGHTALYWYRQSLGQGLEFLIYFQGNSAPDKSGLPSDRFSAERTGGSVSTLTIQRTQQEDSAVYLCASRTTRDIAYEQYFGPGTRLTVT.

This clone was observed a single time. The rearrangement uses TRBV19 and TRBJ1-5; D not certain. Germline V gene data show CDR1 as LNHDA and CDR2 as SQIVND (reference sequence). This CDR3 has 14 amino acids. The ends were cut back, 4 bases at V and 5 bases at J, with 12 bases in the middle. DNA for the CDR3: TGTGCCAGTAGTAACCTCTATTCGGATCAGCCCCAGCATTTT. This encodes CASSNLYSDQPQHF.

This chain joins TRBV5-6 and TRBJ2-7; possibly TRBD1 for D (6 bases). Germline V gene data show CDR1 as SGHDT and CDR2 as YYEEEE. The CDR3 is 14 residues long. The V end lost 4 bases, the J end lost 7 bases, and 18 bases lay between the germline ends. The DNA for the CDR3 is TGTGCCAGCAGCCTCAGACAGGTTTCGAGGGAGCAGTACTTC. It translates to CASSLRQVSREQYF. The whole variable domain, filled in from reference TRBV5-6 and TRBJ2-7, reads DAGVTQSPTHLIKTRGQQVTLRCSPKSGHDTVSWYQQALGQGPQFIFQYYEEEERQRGNFPDRFSGHQFPNYSSELNVNALLLGDSALYLCASSLRQVSREQYFGPGTRLTVT.

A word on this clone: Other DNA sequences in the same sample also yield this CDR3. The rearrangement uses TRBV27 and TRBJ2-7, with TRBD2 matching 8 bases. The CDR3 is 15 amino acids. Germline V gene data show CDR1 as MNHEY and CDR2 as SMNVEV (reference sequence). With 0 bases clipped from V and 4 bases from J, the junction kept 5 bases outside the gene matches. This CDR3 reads CASSLSSSGIYEQYF. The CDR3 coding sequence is TGTGCCAGCAGTTTATCTAGTAGCGGGATTTACGAGCAGTACTTC.

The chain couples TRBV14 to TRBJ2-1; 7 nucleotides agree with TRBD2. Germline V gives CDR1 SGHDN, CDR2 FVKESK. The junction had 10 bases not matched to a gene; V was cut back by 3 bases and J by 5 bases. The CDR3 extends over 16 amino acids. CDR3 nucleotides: TGTGCCAGCAGCCACCCTCGGGCGGGAGCAGACAATGAGCAGTTCTTC. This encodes CASSHPRAGADNEQFF.

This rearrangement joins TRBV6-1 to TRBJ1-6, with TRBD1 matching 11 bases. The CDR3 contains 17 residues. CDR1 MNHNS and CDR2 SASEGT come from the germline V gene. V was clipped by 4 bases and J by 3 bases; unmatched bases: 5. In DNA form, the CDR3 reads TGTGCCAGCAGTGGCAGGACAGGGGGCCTCTATAATTCACCCCTCCACTTT. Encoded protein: CASSGRTGGLYNSPLHF.

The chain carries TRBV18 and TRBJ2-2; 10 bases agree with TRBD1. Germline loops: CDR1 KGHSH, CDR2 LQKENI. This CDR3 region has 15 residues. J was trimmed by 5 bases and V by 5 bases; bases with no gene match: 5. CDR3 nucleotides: TGTGCCAGCTCATCGGACAGGGGGGTGACCGGGGAGCTGTTTTTT. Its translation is CASSSDRGVTGELFF.

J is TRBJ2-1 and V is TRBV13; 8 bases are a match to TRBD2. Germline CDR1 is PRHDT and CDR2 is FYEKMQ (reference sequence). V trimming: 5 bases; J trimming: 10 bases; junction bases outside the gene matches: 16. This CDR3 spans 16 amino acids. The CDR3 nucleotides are TGTGCCAGCAGCATTTCAGCGGGGGCCCCGGCAGAAGAGCAGTTCTTC. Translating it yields CASSISAGAPAEEQFF.

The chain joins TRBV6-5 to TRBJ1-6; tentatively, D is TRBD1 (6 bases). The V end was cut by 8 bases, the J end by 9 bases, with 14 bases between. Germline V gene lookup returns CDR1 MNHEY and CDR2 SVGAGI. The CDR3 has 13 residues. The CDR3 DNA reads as TGTGCCAGCGGGGACACAAGTTTTTCACCCCTCCACTTT. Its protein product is CASGDTSFSPLHF.